These 15 T cell receptor beta chains originate from one sample sequenced in a study of vaccination effects on CD4 cells after COVID-19. Under the ViraFEST assay, PBMC were stimulated with viral peptide pools so that antigen-specific CD4+ T cells expanded. Sequencing was performed afterwards. Around day 10 of culture, CD4+ T cells were separated out. Among the vaccine recipients, none had a prior SARS-CoV-2 infection, and nucleocapsid antibodies were negative. These receptors' antigens are unknown. Clones were read by immunoSEQ multiplex PCR, and TCRdb kept only the in-frame ones, dropping some. The profile shows 30,000 to 35,000 clones, more than 70% of them singletons. The material sequenced was CD4+ T cells from PBMCs cultured with HCoV-OC43 spike peptides, taken before COVID-19 vaccination. Specified subset: HCoV-OC43 spike overlapping peptide pool stimulation. The receptors were gathered from a human donor who received a COVID-19 vaccine.

This clone was recorded a few times. The rearrangement links TRBV18 to TRBJ2-7; D may be TRBD1 (5 bases). Deletions cut 5 bases from V and 2 bases from J, with 13 bases between. The V gene's germline CDR1 is KGHSH and CDR2 LQKENI. The CDR3 runs to 14 residues. The CDR3 here is CASSKGAVTYEQYF. For the CDR3, the DNA is TGTGCCAGCTCAAAAGGGGCAGTTACCTACGAGCAGTACTTC. The full variable domain, with the rest looked up from reference TRBV18 and TRBJ2-7, is NAGVMQNPRHLVRRRGQEARLRCSPMKGHSHVYWYRQLPEEGLKFMVYLQKENIIDESGMPKERFSAEFPKEGPSILRIQQVVRGDSAAYFCASSKGAVTYEQYFGPGTRLTVT.

This clone occurred once. The identical CDR3 is also encoded by other nucleotide sequences in the sample. This chain connects TRBV12-3 or TRBV12-4 to TRBJ2-7, with unresolved D. The CDR3 extends over 11 amino acids. With 4 bases removed from V and 3 bases from J, the gap between germline ends came to 4 bases. This chain's CDR3 is CASSSLYEQYF. As DNA, the CDR3 is TGTGCCAGCAGTTCCCTCTACGAGCAGTACTTC.

V gene TRBV4-3 combines with J gene TRBJ2-7, with 9 bases lining up with TRBD2. The V gene end was trimmed by 4 bases and the J gene end by 3 bases; junction bases not matched to a gene: 10. Germline loops: CDR1 LGHNA, CDR2 YSLEER. This CDR3 has 16 amino acids. The chain's CDR3 is CASSRTGGGAGYEQYF. Here the CDR3 DNA reads TGCGCCAGCAGCCGAACTGGCGGGGGGGCCGGCTACGAGCAGTACTTC.

The chain carries TRBV14 and TRBJ2-1, with D maybe TRBD1 (6 bases). V shed 4 bases and J shed 10 bases, with 11 bases lying between them. The germline CDR1 and CDR2 sequences are SGHDN and FVKESK. CDR3 length: 12 amino acids. CDR3 protein: CASSPGHLEQFF. The CDR3 bases are TGTGCCAGCAGCCCGGGACACCTCGAGCAGTTCTTC.

A single count supports this clone. The chain combines TRBV7-2 with TRBJ1-5, with D perhaps matching TRBD1 (5 bases). This CDR3 region has 14 residues. Trimming took off 1 base at V and 4 bases at J, with 8 bases between the two ends. Germline V gives CDR1 SGHTA, CDR2 FQGNSA. The CDR3 loop reads CASSLVDSNQPQHF. The CDR3 DNA sequence: TGTGCCAGCAGCTTAGTAGACAGTAATCAGCCCCAGCATTTT.

This chain connects TRBV29-1 to TRBJ2-5, with D perhaps TRBD2 (5 bases). Germline V CDR1 and CDR2: SQVTM, ANQGSEA. V shed 4 bases and J shed 1 base, with 10 bases lying between them. CDR3 length: 13 amino acids. CDR3 nucleotide sequence: TGCAGCGTTGGACTACTCCTCCAAGAGACCCAGTACTTC. Residues: CSVGLLLQETQYF.

The CDR3 sequence is CASSLRHRGGYGYTF. In DNA, the CDR3 is TGTGCCAGCAGTTTAAGGCACAGGGGGGGCTATGGCTACACCTTC. The chain employs TRBV28 and TRBJ1-2; TRBD1 matches 8 bases. The CDR3 has 15 amino acids. V was clipped by 2 bases and J by 4 bases; unmatched bases: 6. The germline V gene has CDR1 MDHEN and CDR2 SYDVKM.

The gene calls are TRBV7-8 and TRBJ2-7; 11 nucleotides agree with TRBD2. V was pared by 4 bases and J by 3 bases, with 5 bases of the junction left unmatched. Germline V gene data show CDR1 as SGHVS and CDR2 as FQNEAQ. The CDR3 contains 15 residues. The CDR3 sequence: CASSSLAGGLYEQYF. The CDR3 region has the DNA TGTGCCAGCAGCTCTCTAGCGGGAGGCCTCTACGAGCAGTACTTC.

The chain carries TRBV7-2 and TRBJ2-5; D may be TRBD1 (6 bases). Germline CDR1 SGHTA, CDR2 FQGNSA. V lost 2 bases, J lost 4 bases, and 11 bases lay in between. CDR3 size: 14 residues. The CDR3 loop reads CASSLIRGRETQYF. The DNA for the CDR3 is TGTGCCAGCAGCTTAATCAGGGGACGAGAGACCCAGTACTTC.

This clone was picked up a small number of times. The chain uses TRBV6-2 or TRBV6-3 and TRBJ1-5, with D possibly matching TRBD1 (5 bases). This CDR3 comprises 16 residues. Germline V lookup: CDR1 MNHEY, CDR2 SVGEGT. V dropped 3 bases and J dropped 1 base, with 13 bases sitting between them. The CDR3 here is CASSYRRGRSNQPQHF. Written as DNA, the CDR3 is TGTGCCAGCAGTTATCGAAGGGGACGGAGCAATCAGCCCCAGCATTTT.

The genes are TRBV9 and TRBJ2-1; 8 positions match TRBD1. V lost 4 bases and J lost 7; bases outside the gene matches: 10. Germline-derived CDR1 and CDR2 are SGDLS and YYNGEE. This CDR3 is built from 15 residues. The CDR3 DNA reads as TGTGCCAGCAGCCCGCGACAGGGGTCGGGGAATGAGCAGTTCTTC. This sequence encodes CASSPRQGSGNEQFF.

The V call is TRBV30, the J call TRBJ2-6; 8 nucleotides agree with TRBD1. The V segment lost 7 bases and the J segment 2 bases; nucleotides outside the gene matches: 7. The CDR3 is 15 amino acids. In germline, CDR1 is GTSNPN, CDR2 SVGIG (reference sequence). CDR3 sequence: CASGGYRAGANVLTF. CDR3 DNA: TGTGCCTCAGGGGGCTACAGGGCTGGGGCCAACGTCCTGACTTTC. The full variable domain, completed using reference TRBV30 and TRBJ2-6, is SQTIHQWPATLVQPVGSPLSLECTVEGTSNPNLYWYRQAAGRGLQLLFYSVGIGQISSEVPQNLSASRPQDRQFILSSKKLLLSDSGFYLCASGGYRAGANVLTFGAGSRLTVL.

This clone was picked up a small number of times. This chain links TRBV5-1 with TRBJ2-3, with 13 bases identical to TRBD2. The length of the CDR3 is 17 residues. V gave up 6 bases and J gave up 3 bases; unmatched junction bases: 10. Germline CDR1 SGHRS, CDR2 YFSETQ. The CDR3 region is CASKELAGGPGTDTQYF. CDR3 nucleotide sequence: TGCGCCAGCAAGGAACTAGCGGGAGGGCCGGGGACAGATACGCAGTATTTT.

The chain has TRBV10-3 and TRBJ2-3, with 11 bases identical to TRBD2. Germline V lookup: CDR1 ENHRY, CDR2 SYGVKD. Losses at the gene ends were 8 bases for V and 2 bases for J; bases not matched to a gene: 6. The CDR3 covers 15 residues. The CDR3 DNA reads as TGTGCCATCGGGGGGACTAGCGGACTCACAGATACGCAGTATTTT. Its protein product is CAIGGTSGLTDTQYF.

The chain carries TRBV7-2 and TRBJ2-7, with D tentatively TRBD2 (5 bases). This CDR3 is built from 15 residues. Per the germline V gene, CDR1 is SGHTA and CDR2 is FQGNSA. Trimming took 1 base from V and 6 from J, leaving 16 bases between them. The CDR3 region is CASSLVFLSGGEQYF. Here the CDR3 DNA reads TGTGCCAGCAGCTTAGTCTTTCTGTCCGGAGGCGAGCAGTACTTC. Based on the CDR3 plus reference TRBV7-2 and TRBJ2-7, the full variable domain is GAGVSQSPSNKVTEKGKDVELRCDPISGHTALYWYRQSLGQGLEFLIYFQGNSAPDKSGLPSDRFSAERTGGSVSTLTIQRTQQEDSAVYLCASSLVFLSGGEQYFGPGTRLTVT.